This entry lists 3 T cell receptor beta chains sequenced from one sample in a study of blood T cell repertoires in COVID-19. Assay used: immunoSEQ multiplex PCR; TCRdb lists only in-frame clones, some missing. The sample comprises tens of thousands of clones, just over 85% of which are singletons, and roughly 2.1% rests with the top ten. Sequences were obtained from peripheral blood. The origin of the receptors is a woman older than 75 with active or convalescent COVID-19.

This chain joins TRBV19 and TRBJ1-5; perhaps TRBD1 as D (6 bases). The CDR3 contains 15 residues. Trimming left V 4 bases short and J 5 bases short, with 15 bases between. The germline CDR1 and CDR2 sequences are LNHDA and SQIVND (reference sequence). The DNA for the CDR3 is TGTGCCAGTAGTACACCAGGGGTTCGACATCAGCCCCAGCATTTT. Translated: CASSTPGVRHQPQHF.

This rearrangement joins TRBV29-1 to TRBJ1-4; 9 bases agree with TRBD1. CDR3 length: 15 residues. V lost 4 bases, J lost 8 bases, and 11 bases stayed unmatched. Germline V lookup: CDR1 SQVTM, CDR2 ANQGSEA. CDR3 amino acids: CSVASSLGQGEKLFF. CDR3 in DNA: TGCAGCGTTGCTTCTTCCCTGGGACAGGGAGAAAAACTGTTTTTT.

The DNA of the CDR3 is TGCGCCAGCAGTCAATCGGAGGGACAGACCTTCTACGAGCAGTACTTC. Its translation is CASSQSEGQTFYEQYF. The genes are TRBV23-1 and TRBJ2-7; tentative D call: TRBD1 (7 bases). TRBV23-1 is an ORF for which the function is uncertain. Between the trimmed V and J ends, which lost 0 bases and 3 bases, there was a span of 15 bases. This CDR3 has 16 amino acids.